Sequencing of this T cell receptor (beta chain) was carried out in a study of molecular identifiers for immune sequencing clone quantification. With respect to this clonotype: No conserved phenylalanine or tryptophan is present at the end of the CDR3, so a read error is the likely explanation.

In germline, CDR1 is MGHRA, CDR2 YSYEKL. The V end lost 0 bases, the J end lost 10 bases, and 13 bases lay between the germline ends. The CDR3 consists of 14 residues. TCRdb used MiXCR to reprocess the PCR reads, holding one entry per CDR3 protein. The sample includes nearly 650,000 distinct CDR3 sequences, around 25% of them seen just once. The rearrangement uses TRBV4-1 and TRBJ2-1; D is unclear. Material: naive CD8+ T cells from blood, with Jurkat cell RNA spiked in. Subset here: FACS-sorted CD8+CD4-CCR7+CD45RA+ naive T cells. The sequence was collected from a human donor in good health. Some libraries in this study had Jurkat cell RNA spiked in. The CDR3 nucleotides read TGCGCCAGCAGCCAAGACCCAGCAATACGCGAGCAGTTCCTC. Its translation: CASSQDPAIREQFL.